The 19 T cell receptor beta chains listed next were all sequenced from one sample in a study of cytomegalovirus exposure and HLA in healthy donors. PCR employed 60 Vbeta and 13 Jbeta primers. Sequencing used immunoSEQ multiplex PCR; TCRdb keeps in-frame clones, though not all of them. This table holds about 76,000 clones. Sequenced input: PBMCs. The receptors stem from a woman aged 40 to 49 in good health and CMV-seropositive.

This chain uses TRBV5-4 with TRBJ1-1; TRBD1 is a possible D gene (5 bases). Between the trimmed V and J ends, which lost 0 bases and 7 bases, there was a span of 16 bases. The V gene's germline CDR1 is SGHNT and CDR2 YYREEE (reference sequence). This CDR3 region has 15 residues. CDR3 nucleotide sequence: TGTGCCAGCAGCTTGGGGGGCTCAGGACAAATTGAAGCTTTCTTT. Translation: CASSLGGSGQIEAFF.

V and J are TRBV13 and TRBJ1-2; 7 bases line up with TRBD1. CDR1 and CDR2 (germline): PRHDT, FYEKMQ (reference sequence). V lost 0 bases and J lost 7; bases outside the gene matches: 8. CDR3 length: 15 residues. The chain's CDR3 is CASSLGQGVGGGYTF. The CDR3 nucleotides are TGTGCCAGCAGCTTAGGGCAGGGGGTCGGCGGTGGCTACACCTTC.

V and J are TRBV13 and TRBJ2-4, with TRBD1 identical over 7 bases. There are 16 residues in the CDR3. J lost 0 bases, V lost 5 bases, and 7 bases had no gene match. Germline V gene sequence: CDR1 PRHDT, CDR2 FYEKMQ (reference sequence). CDR3 in amino acids: CASSPGTELAKNIQYF. The CDR3 DNA sequence: TGTGCCAGCAGCCCCGGGACAGAGCTAGCCAAAAACATTCAGTACTTC.

The chain uses TRBV5-6 and TRBJ1-2, with 7 nucleotides matching TRBD1. Germline trimming cut 3 bases from V and 10 bases from J; bases unmatched to any gene: 12. Germline-derived CDR1 and CDR2 are SGHDT and YYEEEE. CDR3 length: 14 residues. The CDR3 is CASSYFSPGQPYTF. CDR3 in DNA: TGTGCCAGCAGCTATTTTTCACCGGGACAGCCCTACACCTTC.

The chain has TRBV18 and TRBJ1-2; TRBD1 aligns across 9 bases. Germline values: CDR1 KGHSH, CDR2 LQKENI. The CDR3 runs 16 residues. The V gene end was trimmed by 0 bases and the J gene end by 4 bases; junction bases not matched to a gene: 6. The CDR3 here is CASSPPGQGPSYGYTF. CDR3 DNA sequence: TGTGCCAGCTCACCACCGGGACAGGGCCCATCCTATGGCTACACCTTC.

The rearrangement links TRBV28 to TRBJ1-1, with unresolved D. V lost 3 bases and J lost 1, with 15 bases in between. The CDR3 consists of 16 residues. Germline assignment: CDR1 MDHEN and CDR2 SYDVKM. The CDR3 DNA sequence: TGTGCCAGCAGTTTCACCCTGAGGGATGGGAACACTGAAGCTTTCTTT. Protein product: CASSFTLRDGNTEAFF.

The V and J genes are TRBV7-9 and TRBJ2-7; 9 bases are shared with TRBD2. This CDR3 has 13 residues. The germline V gene has CDR1 SEHNR and CDR2 FQNEAQ (reference sequence). V lost 5 bases to trimming and J lost 2 bases; unmatched junction nucleotides: 1. This CDR3 is CASSGGRAYEQYF. DNA for the CDR3: TGTGCCAGCAGCGGCGGGAGGGCCTACGAGCAGTACTTC.

This sequence joins TRBV9 and TRBJ1-1, with a possible D match to TRBD1 (6 bases). The CDR3 has 15 amino acids. The germline V gene has CDR1 SGDLS and CDR2 YYNGEE. The V and J ends lost 0 bases and 6 bases respectively, with 15 bases between them. CDR3 residues: CASSVAHREGSEAFF. CDR3 coding DNA: TGTGCCAGCAGCGTAGCTCACAGGGAGGGGTCTGAAGCTTTCTTT.

V usage is TRBV27 and J usage is TRBJ1-2; 7 bases are shared with TRBD1. The CDR3 consists of 15 residues. Germline V CDR1 and CDR2: MNHEY, SMNVEV (reference sequence). J lost 4 bases, V lost 3 bases, and 8 bases had no gene match. The chain's CDR3 is CASSFSGTVSYGYTF. CDR3 nucleotide sequence: TGTGCCAGCAGTTTTTCAGGGACAGTCAGCTATGGCTACACCTTC.

This chain uses TRBV4-1 with TRBJ1-2; possible D gene TRBD1, 5 bases. Trimming pared 4 bases from V and 5 bases from J, leaving 11 bases between. Germline V lookup: CDR1 MGHRA, CDR2 YSYEKL. The CDR3 has 13 amino acids. CDR3: CASSPLTDYGYTF. CDR3 DNA: TGCGCCAGCAGCCCATTGACAGATTATGGCTACACCTTC.

The gene calls are TRBV5-5 and TRBJ1-1; possibly TRBD1 for D (6 bases). Germline V gives CDR1 SGHKS, CDR2 YYEKEE (reference sequence). V was trimmed by 3 bases and J by 0 bases, leaving 15 bases between them. The CDR3 runs to 16 residues. Here the CDR3 reads CASSSTGTRLNTEAFF. CDR3 in DNA: TGTGCCAGCAGCTCGACCGGGACAAGACTGAACACTGAAGCTTTCTTT. Full variable domain (outside the CDR3, taken from reference TRBV5-5 and TRBJ1-1): DAGVTQSPTHLIKTRGQQVTLRCSPISGHKSVSWYQQVLGQGPQFIFQYYEKEERGRGNFPDRFSARQFPNYSSELNVNALLLGDSALYLCASSSTGTRLNTEAFFGQGTRLTVV.

This rearrangement joins TRBV7-3 to TRBJ2-5; 7 nucleotides align to TRBD2. The CDR3 is 14 amino acids. V dropped 5 bases and J dropped 5; count of bases not matched to a gene: 8. Germline V gene lookup returns CDR1 SGHTA and CDR2 FQGTGA. CDR3 protein: CASSRGGGRETQYF. CDR3 bases: TGTGCCAGCAGCCGGGGCGGGGGTCGGGAGACCCAGTACTTC.

The chain couples TRBV11-2 to TRBJ2-7, with TRBD1 matching 9 bases. Germline CDR1 SGHAT, CDR2 FQNNGV. The CDR3 consists of 16 residues. Trimming took 3 bases from V and 6 from J; bases not matched to a gene: 12. The CDR3 sequence: CASSFRRGQGSGEQYF. CDR3 DNA: TGTGCCAGCAGCTTCCGGCGTGGACAGGGGAGCGGCGAGCAGTACTTC.

The V gene is TRBV6-1, the J gene TRBJ2-7; 13 bases agree with TRBD2. Germline V gene lookup returns CDR1 MNHNS and CDR2 SASEGT. The CDR3 is made up of 15 amino acids. The ends lost 6 bases at V and 4 bases at J; junction bases unmatched: 6. CDR3 loop: CASRDRTSGRYEQYF. The DNA of the CDR3 is TGTGCCAGCAGGGACCGGACTAGCGGGAGATACGAGCAGTACTTC.

V usage is TRBV5-6 and J usage is TRBJ1-2; maybe TRBD1 (6 bases). Germline CDR1 reads SGHDT; CDR2 reads YYEEEE. The CDR3 totals 15 residues. V was clipped by 0 bases and J by 2 bases, with 11 bases between them. CDR3 loop: CASSLGDTWNYGYTF. The CDR3 DNA reads as TGTGCCAGCAGCTTGGGGGACACCTGGAACTATGGCTACACCTTC.

This chain connects TRBV10-3 to TRBJ1-1; D unresolved. V lost 6 bases and J lost 5, with 16 bases in between. This CDR3 has 14 residues. Germline-derived CDR1 and CDR2 are ENHRY and SYGVKD. The CDR3 is CAISDPRGSTEAFF. The CDR3 region has the DNA TGTGCCATCAGCGATCCCCGGGGAAGTACTGAAGCTTTCTTT.

The chain combines TRBV15 with TRBJ2-5, with 10 bases fitting TRBD2. The J call may be in error: the DNA end matches TRBJ2-7 better. The CDR3 covers 16 residues. Per germline, CDR1 LNHNV and CDR2 YYDKDF (reference sequence). CDR3 region: CATSRDGLADDYEQYF. In DNA form, the CDR3 reads TGTGCCACCAGCAGAGATGGACTAGCGGATGATTACGAGCAGTACTTC.

This sequence joins TRBV5-1 and TRBJ2-1; 9 bases agree with TRBD2. V lost 4 bases to trimming and J lost 7 bases; unmatched junction nucleotides: 9. Germline loops: CDR1 SGHRS, CDR2 YFSETQ. The CDR3 is made up of 15 amino acids. CDR3 residues: CASSPGGGLANEQFF. CDR3 coding DNA: TGCGCCAGCAGCCCGGGTGGGGGACTAGCAAATGAGCAGTTCTTC.

The genes are TRBV4-2 and TRBJ2-7; D may be TRBD2 (6 bases). Germline CDR1 and CDR2: LGHNA and YNFKEQ. This CDR3 has 16 amino acids. V lost 4 bases and J lost 0, with 16 bases in between. Written as DNA, the CDR3 is TGTGCCAGCAGCCGGGAAGCGGGCCGAAGCTCCTACGAGCAGTACTTC. Protein sequence: CASSREAGRSSYEQYF.